This passage covers 26 T cell receptor beta chains from one sample sequenced in a study of cytomegalovirus exposure and HLA in healthy donors (dated by TCRdb to about 2017). Receptor amplification or capture employed the immunoSEQ multiplex PCR assay. For the multiplex PCR, a mixture combining 60 forward primers for TCR Vbeta segments and 13 reverse primers for TCR Jbeta segments was used. Sourced from immuneACCESS, this table was stored by TCRdb with only in-frame sequences that have V and J called. A share of the clones is absent; for the studies checked, an unresolved V gene accounts for under half, and the remainder has no known explanation. Across this sample there are 100,000 to 150,000 clones, with over 65% seen only once. The ten top clones hold less than 2% of the sample. The sequenced material came from PBMCs. These receptors originate from a middle-aged man in good health and CMV-seronegative.

This clone was detected only once. Other nucleotide sequences from this sample produce the same CDR3. The chain employs TRBV5-1 and TRBJ1-2; TRBD1 matches 7 bases. The CDR3 loop spans 15 amino acids. Per the germline V gene, CDR1 is SGHRS and CDR2 is YFSETQ. After removal of 0 bases from V and 3 bases from J, the junction contained 5 bases not matched to a gene. The CDR3 loop reads CASSLEGGTDYGYTF. The CDR3 DNA sequence: TGCGCCAGCAGCTTGGAAGGTGGGACAGACTATGGCTACACCTTC.

This clone was detected a few times. V is TRBV11-2 and J is TRBJ1-1, with TRBD1 identical over 7 bases. V was pared by 2 bases and J by 6 bases, with 6 bases of the junction left unmatched. Germline CDR1 SGHAT, CDR2 FQNNGV. The CDR3 runs 14 residues. This chain's CDR3 is CASSLMAGGPEAFF. The DNA of the CDR3 is TGTGCCAGCAGCTTAATGGCAGGGGGACCTGAAGCTTTCTTT.

The V and J genes are TRBV7-9 and TRBJ2-7; TRBD1 agrees at 9 bases. Germline V gene sequence: CDR1 SEHNR, CDR2 FQNEAQ (reference sequence). The CDR3 has 15 residues. V shed 2 bases, J shed 5 bases, and the junction held 7 bases outside the gene matches. The CDR3 sequence is CASSLRGTGPNEQYF. The DNA of the CDR3 is TGTGCCAGCAGCTTAAGGGGGACAGGGCCCAACGAGCAGTACTTC.

A word on this clone: A junction end diverges from the germline sequence, so it may reflect a read error. The chain uses TRBV6-6 and TRBJ2-1, with 7 bases lining up with TRBD1. Germline assignment: CDR1 MNHNY and CDR2 SVGAGI (reference sequence). The CDR3 contains 13 residues. The CDR3 DNA reads as TGTGCCATCAGTCGACAGGGTGGCAATGAGCAGTTCTTC. Translation: CAISRQGGNEQFF.

The chain uses TRBV5-5 and TRBJ2-5; possibly TRBD2 for D (7 bases). CDR1 and CDR2 from the germline V gene are SGHKS and YYEKEE (reference sequence). V lost 4 bases to trimming and J lost 4 bases, with 14 bases between them. The CDR3 runs to 14 residues. The DNA for the CDR3 is TGTGCCAGCAGCGCCCTGGGGGGGGCAGAGACCCAGTACTTC. The encoded protein is CASSALGGAETQYF. The full variable domain, its missing parts supplied by reference TRBV5-5 and TRBJ2-5, is DAGVTQSPTHLIKTRGQQVTLRCSPISGHKSVSWYQQVLGQGPQFIFQYYEKEERGRGNFPDRFSARQFPNYSSELNVNALLLGDSALYLCASSALGGAETQYFGPGTRLLVL.

This clone was found once. This chain connects TRBV7-3 to TRBJ1-3; 11 bases agree with TRBD1. In germline, CDR1 is SGHTA, CDR2 FQGTGA. The CDR3 has 16 residues. The V segment lost 4 bases and the J segment 2 bases; nucleotides outside the gene matches: 4. CDR3 sequence: CASSSQGQGAGNTIYF. As DNA, the CDR3 is TGTGCCAGCAGCTCCCAGGGACAGGGGGCTGGAAACACCATATATTTT.

This chain connects TRBV5-5 to TRBJ1-5; D possibly corresponds to TRBD1 (5 bases). Per the germline V gene, CDR1 is SGHKS and CDR2 is YYEKEE (reference sequence). V lost 2 bases and J 3 bases, leaving 12 bases between the germline ends. CDR3 size: 15 residues. CDR3 protein: CASSFDDSNNQPQHF. CDR3 DNA: TGTGCCAGCAGCTTTGATGACAGCAACAATCAGCCCCAGCATTTT.

This chain uses TRBV5-4 with TRBJ2-3, with TRBD2 as a possible D gene (6 bases). The V end was cut by 4 bases, the J end by 6 bases, with 18 bases between. Germline CDR1 reads SGHNT; CDR2 reads YYREEE (reference sequence). The CDR3 is 15 residues long. DNA for the CDR3: TGTGCCAGCAGCCAGGGCGGGTTGGCGGGGGATACGCAGTATTTT. This gives the protein CASSQGGLAGDTQYF.

The chain employs TRBV9 and TRBJ2-3, with D possibly being TRBD1 (6 bases). CDR1 and CDR2 from the germline V gene are SGDLS and YYNGEE. V was shortened by 2 bases and J by 2 bases, with 15 bases between the two germline ends. This CDR3 spans 16 amino acids. The CDR3 region has the DNA TGTGCCAGCAGCGTGGGGGCCTCAGACGACACAGATACGCAGTATTTT. This gives the protein CASSVGASDDTDTQYF. Combining the CDR3 with reference TRBV9 and TRBJ2-3 gives the whole variable domain DSGVTQTPKHLITATGQRVTLRCSPRSGDLSVYWYQQSLDQGLQFLIQYYNGEERAKGNILERFSAQQFPDLHSELNLSSLELGDSALYFCASSVGASDDTDTQYFGPGTRLTVL.

The chain has TRBV5-1 and TRBJ2-2; weak D call: TRBD1 (6 bases). V was pared by 4 bases and J by 1 base, with 8 bases between. The CDR3 length is 14 residues. Germline V lookup: CDR1 SGHRS, CDR2 YFSETQ. This CDR3 is CASSPTGNTGELFF. Here the CDR3 DNA reads TGCGCCAGCAGCCCGACAGGGAACACCGGGGAGCTGTTTTTT.

CDR3 region: CASSYDRGTNEQFF. The CDR3 DNA follows: TGTGCCAGCAGTTACGACAGGGGGACCAATGAGCAGTTCTTC. The rearrangement joins TRBV6-5 to TRBJ2-1, with 9 bases identical to TRBD1. Germline trimming cut 2 bases from V and 6 bases from J; bases unmatched to any gene: 2. This CDR3 contains 14 residues. Germline-derived CDR1 and CDR2 are MNHEY and SVGAGI.

This clone was seen a handful of times. The CDR3, as DNA: TGTGCCAGCAGCCAACTGTGGCGGCAGAGATATAGCAATCAGCCCCAGCATTTT. This sequence encodes CASSQLWRQRYSNQPQHF. The chain combines TRBV4-2 with TRBJ1-5; D unclear. CDR1 is LGHNA, CDR2 YNFKEQ, per germline. Trimming removed 2 bases from V and 0 bases from J, with 17 bases in between. The CDR3 is made up of 18 amino acids.

The chain has TRBV11-1 and TRBJ2-7; TRBD2 might be the D (6 bases). Germline assignment: CDR1 SGHAT and CDR2 FQDESV (reference sequence). V lost 3 bases, J lost 0 bases, and 12 bases lay in between. CDR3 size: 15 residues. The CDR3 region is CASSLHAGSSYEQYF. The CDR3 DNA is TGTGCCAGCAGCTTGCATGCCGGGAGCTCCTACGAGCAGTACTTC.

This rearrangement joins TRBV19 to TRBJ2-1, with D possibly matching TRBD1 (5 bases). The CDR3 consists of 14 residues. The ends were cut back, 5 bases at V and 7 bases at J, with 15 bases in the middle. The germline V gene has CDR1 LNHDA and CDR2 SQIVND (reference sequence). CDR3 DNA sequence: TGTGCCAGTAGTTCAGGGTCGCAGGAAAATGAGCAGTTCTTC. Translated, it gives CASSSGSQENEQFF.

V usage is TRBV6-5 and J usage is TRBJ1-4; no definite D call. CDR3 length: 16 amino acids. V was clipped by 0 bases and J by 7 bases, with 15 bases between them. Germline lookup yields CDR1 MNHEY and CDR2 SVGAGI. The CDR3 reads CASSYSWEVWGEKLFF. The CDR3 DNA reads as TGTGCCAGCAGTTACTCGTGGGAGGTCTGGGGTGAAAAACTGTTTTTT.

This chain connects TRBV7-9 to TRBJ2-3; D is possibly TRBD2 (5 bases). V shed 1 base and J shed 0 bases, with 14 bases lying between them. Germline CDR1 reads SEHNR; CDR2 reads FQNEAQ (reference sequence). This CDR3 contains 17 residues. The chain's CDR3 is CASSLEGGSPSTDTQYF. The CDR3 coding sequence is TGTGCCAGCAGCTTAGAGGGCGGGTCGCCTAGCACAGATACGCAGTATTTT.

This sequence joins TRBV5-4 and TRBJ2-1, with 12 bases that match TRBD2. Unmatched junction bases numbered 5, after V lost 1 base and J lost 3 bases. There are 17 residues in the CDR3. Germline-derived CDR1 and CDR2 are SGHNT and YYREEE (reference sequence). The CDR3 here is CASSLTGLAGIYNEQFF. CDR3 in DNA: TGTGCCAGCAGCTTGACAGGACTAGCGGGGATCTACAATGAGCAGTTCTTC.

This chain links TRBV6-5 with TRBJ1-6; a weak D match, TRBD1 (5 bases). This CDR3 contains 15 residues. V lost 6 bases to trimming and J lost 9 bases, with 18 bases between them. Germline loops: CDR1 MNHEY, CDR2 SVGAGI. In DNA form, the CDR3 reads TGTGCCAGCAGCAAACAGACCAGACAGTCTTCACCCCTCCACTTT. It yields the protein CASSKQTRQSSPLHF.

This clone occurred once. This chain joins TRBV7-2 and TRBJ1-1; D gene uncertain. The CDR3 extends over 14 amino acids. The V end was cut by 2 bases, the J end by 6 bases, with 13 bases between. Germline assignment: CDR1 SGHTA and CDR2 FQGNSA. CDR3 sequence: CASSLQVSWAEAFF. As DNA, the CDR3 is TGTGCCAGCAGCTTACAGGTTTCGTGGGCTGAAGCTTTCTTT.

The chain is built from TRBV10-3 and TRBJ2-2; 8 bases agree with TRBD1. The CDR3 is 14 residues long. Germline CDR1 and CDR2: ENHRY and SYGVKD. The V and J ends lost 7 bases and 5 bases, in that order; junction bases with no gene match: 6. The CDR3 is CAIKGTGGTGELFF. The CDR3 DNA reads as TGTGCCATCAAAGGGACAGGAGGTACCGGGGAGCTGTTTTTT.

The V and J genes are TRBV18 and TRBJ1-5, with D perhaps TRBD1 (6 bases). CDR1 and CDR2 (germline): KGHSH, LQKENI. Trimming cost V 2 bases and J 3 bases, with 11 bases left between them. This CDR3 has 15 residues. The CDR3 loop reads CASSPIRDNNQPQHF. The CDR3 DNA is TGTGCCAGCTCACCAATTAGGGACAACAATCAGCCCCAGCATTTT.

This clone has a handful of counts. The chain carries TRBV6-6 and TRBJ2-7; 7 nucleotides match TRBD1. V was clipped by 2 bases and J by 6 bases; unmatched bases: 13. CDR3 length: 16 amino acids. The V gene's germline CDR1 is MNHNY and CDR2 SVGAGI (reference sequence). The CDR3 here is CASSYVRTGFQGEQYV. The DNA of the CDR3 is TGTGCCAGCAGTTACGTCCGGACAGGATTTCAGGGCGAGCAGTACGTC.

J is TRBJ2-3 and V is TRBV7-2; no definite D call. The germline V and J ends were trimmed by 2 bases and 4 bases, with 7 bases remaining between them. The CDR3 has 13 residues. Germline lookup yields CDR1 SGHTA and CDR2 FQGNSA. CDR3 residues: CASSLNAADTQYF. CDR3 in DNA: TGTGCCAGCAGCTTAAATGCGGCAGATACGCAGTATTTT.

V and J are TRBV11-2 and TRBJ2-3; D gene ambiguous. Germline V gives CDR1 SGHAT, CDR2 FQNNGV. The CDR3 is 15 residues long. V lost 7 bases to trimming and J lost 2 bases, with 16 bases between them. CDR3: CASTATASLTDTQYF. The CDR3 DNA reads as TGTGCCAGCACCGCCACAGCCAGCCTCACAGATACGCAGTATTTT. Full variable domain (remainder filled in from reference TRBV11-2 and TRBJ2-3): EAGVAQSPRYKIIEKRQSVAFWCNPISGHATLYWYQQILGQGPKLLIQFQNNGVVDDSQLPKDRFSAERLKGVDSTLKIQPAKLEDSAVYLCASTATASLTDTQYFGPGTRLTVL.

The chain joins TRBV7-3 to TRBJ2-5, with 8 bases aligning to TRBD2. This CDR3 has 15 amino acids. Germline CDR1 is SGHTA and CDR2 is FQGTGA. Unmatched junction bases numbered 9, after V lost 2 bases and J lost 7 bases. The CDR3 here is CASSLEPGGYGTQYF. Here the CDR3 DNA reads TGTGCCAGCAGCTTAGAACCGGGGGGGTACGGGACCCAGTACTTC.

V is TRBV18 and J is TRBJ1-5; D gene uncertain. Germline V lookup: CDR1 KGHSH, CDR2 LQKENI. Deletions cut 6 bases from V and 4 bases from J, with 13 bases between. The CDR3 runs 14 residues. CDR3 coding DNA: TGTGCCAGCTCGGAACTCGAGGAAAATCAGCCCCAGCATTTT. Encoded protein: CASSELEENQPQHF.